Each of the 20 T cell receptor beta chains below was sequenced from the same sample in a study of blood T cells in healthy people across ages (dated by TCRdb to the mid-2010s). Library preparation employed 5' RACE. These reads were obtained on an Illumina HiSeq 2500. The second PCR ran for roughly 7 to 12 cycles and used a J-beta primer mix along with a sample-barcoded 5' primer. TCRdb passed the public sequencing reads through fastp at Q25 and MiXCR, retaining productive beta sequences. Each record represents a unique CDR3 protein, reported with the most common genes and DNA among its rows. The sample data list approximately 780,000 distinct CDR3 sequences, and about 26% of these were observed just once. 2.5% to 3.5% of the sample is held by the ten biggest clonotypes. This sample was shared with a second study, whose subject was T cells of mothers and their children.

Sample: blood. The receptors were sampled from a boy aged 5-17 years in good health.

This clonotype was seen more than once but under ten times. The chain carries TRBV25-1 and TRBJ2-2, with 11 nucleotides matching TRBD1. There are 16 residues in the CDR3. V lost 4 bases and J lost 1; bases outside the gene matches: 2. CDR1 is MGHDK and CDR2 is SYGVNS in the germline V gene. The CDR3 DNA is TGTGCCAGCAGTGGAGGGACAGGGGGGAACACCGGGGAGCTGTTTTTT. Encoded protein: CASSGGTGGNTGELFF.

The V call is TRBV14, the J call TRBJ1-5; D is unresolved. Germline V CDR1 and CDR2: SGHDN, FVKESK. V lost 1 base and J 5 bases, leaving 6 bases between the germline ends. The CDR3 extends over 13 amino acids. Here the CDR3 reads CASSQGSYQPQHF. DNA of the CDR3: TGTGCCAGCAGCCAAGGCAGTTATCAGCCCCAGCATTTT.

The chain recombines TRBV27 with TRBJ2-1, with D possibly being TRBD1 (6 bases). This CDR3 has 17 residues. Trimming took 6 bases from V and 1 from J, leaving 19 bases between them. CDR1 is MNHEY and CDR2 is SMNVEV in the germline V gene (reference sequence). The CDR3 DNA is TGTGCCAGCAGACCTTCCTCCAGGGGTAATTCCTACAATGAGCAGTTCTTC. Protein: CASRPSSRGNSYNEQFF.

On this clonotype: A read error may account for a junction end that differs from germline. The V gene is TRBV2, the J gene TRBJ2-7; TRBD1 is a possible D gene (5 bases). CDR1 is SNHLY and CDR2 is FYNNEI in the germline V gene. The CDR3 extends over 11 amino acids. The CDR3 sequence: CDSSGQNEQYF. CDR3 in DNA: TGTGACAGCAGTGGACAAAACGAGCAATACTTC.

This clonotype was recorded many times. An end of the junction differs from the germline gene, which may be a read error. This chain links TRBV5-1 with TRBJ1-1; tentatively, D is TRBD1 (5 bases). The CDR3 is 13 amino acids. CDR1 is SGHRS, CDR2 YFSETQ, per germline. The CDR3 coding sequence is TGTGCCAGCAGCTTCCAGGGAAGAACTGAAGCTTTCTTT. Amino acids: CASSFQGRTEAFF.

In its sample, this clonotype was seen once. The chain uses TRBV15 and TRBJ2-5; D is perhaps TRBD1 (8 bases). V was clipped by 4 bases and J by 2 bases, with 17 bases between them. The germline V gene encodes CDR1 LNHNV and CDR2 YYDKDF (reference sequence). The CDR3 is 16 residues long. For the CDR3, the DNA is TGTGCCACCAGCATACGGACAGGGAGGGGTCAAGAGACCCAGTACTTC. It is translated as CATSIRTGRGQETQYF.

In this sample, this clonotype turned up a few times. V usage is TRBV3-1 and J usage is TRBJ1-1; D remains unclear. Trimming removed 0 bases from V and 3 bases from J, with 8 bases in between. CDR3 size: 14 residues. Per germline, CDR1 LGHDT and CDR2 YNNKEL (reference sequence). CDR3 region: CASSQDSGYTEAFF. The CDR3 DNA follows: TGTGCCAGCAGCCAAGACAGTGGGTACACTGAAGCTTTCTTT.

This clonotype has just a few counts. This chain links TRBV6-6 with TRBJ1-1; 8 bases match TRBD1. V gave up 5 bases and J gave up 4 bases; unmatched junction bases: 3. The CDR3 is made up of 13 amino acids. The germline CDR1 and CDR2 sequences are MNHNY and SVGAGI (reference sequence). The CDR3 DNA follows: TGTGCCAGCAGTGACAGGGGAGGCACTGAAGCTTTCTTT. Translating gives CASSDRGGTEAFF.

This clonotype has a handful of counts. The gene calls are TRBV29-1 and TRBJ2-1; 9 nucleotides align to TRBD2. Trimming at V came to 7 bases and at J to 5 bases, leaving 12 bases not matched to a gene. This CDR3 is built from 15 residues. CDR1 and CDR2 from the germline V gene are SQVTM and ANQGSEA. The CDR3 protein is CSAQGVAGADNEQFF. CDR3 bases: TGCAGCGCCCAAGGGGTAGCGGGGGCCGACAATGAGCAGTTCTTC.

V usage is TRBV18 and J usage is TRBJ2-2, with D hard to call. The V end lost 0 bases, the J end lost 0 bases, and 11 bases lay between the germline ends. Germline CDR1 and CDR2: KGHSH and LQKENI. The CDR3 has 17 amino acids. The CDR3 reads CASSPPGWAANTGELFF. The CDR3 coding sequence is TGTGCCAGCTCACCACCGGGGTGGGCCGCGAACACCGGGGAGCTGTTTTTT.

This clonotype came up a few times. The chain carries TRBV5-1 and TRBJ2-5; 8 bases line up with TRBD1. This CDR3 is built from 17 residues. V trimming: 1 base; J trimming: 5 bases; junction bases outside the gene matches: 13. In germline, CDR1 is SGHRS, CDR2 YFSETQ. Here the CDR3 DNA reads TGCGCCAGCAGCTTGTCCCCCGGACAGGGTCAGGGGGAGACCCAGTACTTC. This codes for CASSLSPGQGQGETQYF.

This clonotype appeared a few times. The chain employs TRBV12-3 or TRBV12-4 and TRBJ1-2; D is uncertain. The germline V and J ends were trimmed by 0 bases and 8 bases, with 13 bases remaining between them. The CDR3 is made up of 14 amino acids. CDR3 sequence reads: CASSLASRLKGYTF. The CDR3 DNA reads TGTGCCAGCAGTTTAGCGTCCCGGTTGAAGGGCTACACCTTC.

A single count supports this clonotype. CDR3 sequence: CASSSWTSGASRDAQYF. CDR3 bases: TGTGCCAGCAGCTCTTGGACTAGCGGGGCCTCCAGGGATGCGCAGTATTTT. V usage is TRBV11-2 and J usage is TRBJ2-3, with TRBD2 matching 12 bases. The CDR3 spans 17 residues. Germline V lookup: CDR1 SGHAT, CDR2 FQNNGV. The junction had 15 bases not matched to a gene; V was cut back by 4 bases and J by 10 bases.

This clonotype appeared once. The junction does not match germline at one end; this may be a read error. The J gene is TRBJ1-1, the V gene TRBV15; a weak D match, TRBD1 (6 bases). The CDR3 runs to 13 residues. Germline-derived CDR1 and CDR2 are LNHNV and YYDKDF (reference sequence). CDR3: CAISARQATGAFF. CDR3 DNA: TGTGCCATCAGCGCACGACAGGCCACTGGAGCTTTCTTT.

This clonotype was counted only a few times. V gene TRBV6-6 combines with J gene TRBJ2-7, with TRBD2 identical over 9 bases. Trimming cost V 2 bases and J 2 bases; bases outside gene matches: 7. The germline V gene has CDR1 MNHNY and CDR2 SVGAGI (reference sequence). The CDR3 extends over 16 amino acids. This chain's CDR3 is CASSYRSSGEAYEQYF. The DNA of the CDR3 is TGTGCCAGCAGTTACCGTTCTAGCGGGGAGGCCTACGAGCAGTACTTC.

This clonotype was recorded a few times. The CDR3 region has the DNA TGTGCCAGCAGTGTTGGGCAGGCTAGTCAGCCCCAGCATTTT. This encodes CASSVGQASQPQHF. The chain carries TRBV6-1 and TRBJ1-5; D call uncertain. The ends were cut back, 4 bases at V and 6 bases at J, with 13 bases in the middle. The CDR3 runs 14 residues. Germline V gene data show CDR1 as MNHNS and CDR2 as SASEGT.

The V gene is TRBV2, the J gene TRBJ2-1; TRBD2 matches 11 bases. CDR1 and CDR2 (germline): SNHLY, FYNNEI. There are 19 residues in the CDR3. Losses at the gene ends were 5 bases for V and 0 bases for J; bases not matched to a gene: 12. The CDR3 DNA is TGTGCCAGCAGTCCAGTCCTAGCGGGGGGATGGAGCTCCTACAATGAGCAGTTCTTC. Protein sequence: CASSPVLAGGWSSYNEQFF. Together with reference TRBV2 and TRBJ2-1, the CDR3 gives the full variable domain: EPEVTQTPSHQVTQMGQEVILRCVPISNHLYFYWYRQILGQKVEFLVSFYNNEISEKSEIFDDQFSVERPDGSNFTLKIRSTKLEDSAMYFCASSPVLAGGWSSYNEQFFGPGTRLTVL.

This chain links TRBV29-1 with TRBJ2-7, with D tentatively TRBD1 (6 bases). The CDR3 consists of 14 residues. The ends were cut back, 7 bases at V and 2 bases at J, with 18 bases in the middle. The V gene's germline CDR1 is SQVTM and CDR2 ANQGSEA. CDR3 sequence reads: CSAAPAQGTYEQYF. The CDR3 DNA follows: TGCAGCGCCGCCCCCGCCCAGGGGACCTACGAGCAGTACTTC.

This clonotype has more than one count but fewer than ten. The chain's CDR3 is CASSHSPSGATYEQYF. The CDR3, as DNA: TGTGCCAGCAGCCATTCACCTAGCGGGGCTACCTACGAGCAGTACTTC. The rearrangement joins TRBV3-1 to TRBJ2-7; TRBD2 matches at 9 bases. CDR3 length equals 16 residues. With V trimmed by 3 bases and J by 2 bases, 8 bases remained unmatched. CDR1 and CDR2 from the germline V gene are LGHDT and YNNKEL (reference sequence).

The V gene is TRBV20-1, the J gene TRBJ2-1; TRBD2 might be the D (6 bases). Germline CDR1 and CDR2: DFQATT and SNEGSKA (reference sequence). V was clipped by 6 bases and J by 5 bases, with 20 bases between them. The length of the CDR3 is 15 residues. The CDR3 protein is CSAAGRLYLNNEQFF. The CDR3 DNA is TGCAGTGCGGCGGGGCGGCTCTACCTAAACAATGAGCAGTTCTTC.